This TCR beta chain was identified during a study of blood T cells in healthy people across ages. A sample-barcoded 5' primer and a J-beta primer mix were used in a second PCR of roughly 7 to 11 cycles. TCRdb itself ran the 5' RACE reads through MiXCR, one entry per CDR3 protein. The sample holds hundreds of thousands of distinct CDR3 sequences, roughly 25% seen once. V gave up 0 bases and J gave up 5 bases; unmatched junction bases: 5. CDR1 is MGHRA and CDR2 is YSYEKL in the germline V gene. This CDR3 is 16 amino acids long. The same sample was also used in a study of T cells of mothers and their children.

The chain combines TRBV4-1 with TRBJ2-5, with 11 nucleotides matching TRBD1. Sequenced input: blood. This receptor was taken from a boy under 18 in good health. The CDR3 nucleotides are TGCGCCAGCAGCCAAGATCATGGACAGGGGGCGGAGACCCAGTACTTC. This gives the protein CASSQDHGQGAETQYF.